The entry below describes one TCR beta chain. Its antigen has not been determined. Base qualities are not at hand, and no much larger clone is one base apart. The germline V and J ends show losses of 1 base and 2 bases respectively, and no gene match explains 12 bases of the junction. The CDR3, cysteine through phenylalanine, is 19 amino acids long. Left in the record is the CDR3 DNA by itself, 57 bases read in frame from the first base. Taken from the germline V gene (reference sequence), the CDR1 and CDR2 loops are LNHDA and SQIVND. In Seattle, one collaborating source enrolled patients while the infection was active and tracked those patients longitudinally over the course of disease. Collaborating institutions collected whole blood in K2EDTA tubes following their own protocols. For TCRbeta analysis, collaborator samples were shipped as frozen whole blood, as isolated PBMCs, or as DNA extracted from either sample type.

The data were taken from a study of blood T cell repertoires in COVID-19 (dated by TCRdb to 2020 to 2021). With respect to the entire study: Samples from collaborators originated in the United States, Italy and Spain and spanned both the acute and convalescent phases of COVID-19. The samples were drawn from the first 160 participants of the ongoing ImmuneRACE study and from roughly 1,300 subjects provided by 6 global collaborators. The material from the prospective study consisted of cDNA or gDNA derived from T cells, B-cell-depleted T cells, or PBMCs. Subjects who had been exposed to COVID-19, were actively infected with it, or had recovered from it provided the deeply sampled blood TCRbeta repertoires that made up the dataset. A de-identified subject ID, COVID-19 status, age in years and sex were almost always included in the sample metadata. Where HLA class I and class II types were available, the types were taken from metadata supplied by the sample provider, not from assay-based typing. The repertoires were made available in a free public database intended to serve as a resource for research on the immune response to SARS-CoV-2. The full study reports these points: How much clinical and demographic metadata was included differed by source and by participant, and the metadata was provided uncurated.

TCRbeta CDR3 regions were amplified from genomic DNA using the immunoSEQ Assay, a bias-controlled multiplex PCR. Regarding the original processing steps: The number of nucleated cells in each sample was estimated by amplification of reference gene primers within the assay. To quantify the absolute abundance of each unique TCRbeta CDR3 rearrangement, sequence reads were collapsed and filtered. For each sample, productive Simpson clonality was calculated as the square root of Simpson's diversity index across productive rearrangements. TCRdb re-hosts the immuneACCESS table, in-frame sequences only. Its copies lack some clones; in the studies checked, an unresolved V gene accounts for under half of them, and the cause for the rest is not known. V, J and clone size are taken as reported in that table, and D and trimming were inferred from the DNA itself. Within this sample are some 90,000 clones, with roughly 90% of them counted one time only. The top ten clones comprise 2.7% of the sample.

The sequenced material came from peripheral blood. The sequence links TRBV19 to TRBJ2-3; the junction holds 10 bases that match TRBD2. The receptor's source is a man in his fifties with COVID-19, enrolled during active disease. This receptor has the CDR3 CASSIGLAGGRPNTDTQYF. The nucleotide sequence is given as TGTGCCAGTAGTATAGGGTTAGCGGGGGGAAGGCCTAACACAGATACGCAGTATTTT. Reference TRBV19 and TRBJ2-3 proteins supply the regions before and after the CDR3; the full variable domain is: DGGITQSPKYLFRKEGQNVTLSCEQNLNHDAMYWYRQDPGQGLRLIYYSQIVNDFQKGDIAEGYSVSREKKESFPLTVTSAQKNPTAFYLCASSIGLAGGRPNTDTQYFGPGTRLTVL.